These 27 T cell receptor beta chains were all obtained from the same sample, sequenced in a study of T-cell reconstitution after alpha-beta-depleted transplantation in children. This sample's TCRbeta library carried unique molecular identifier barcodes. TCRdb called the PCR reads again in MiXCR, with one record for every CDR3 protein. The sample consists of 420,000 or so distinct CDR3 sequences, around 9.9% of them appearing once. This specimen was PBMCs from the stem cell graft donor, taken from the stem cell graft. The receptors stem from a human donor who donated a stem cell graft to a child with acute myeloid leukemia.

V and J are TRBV29-1 and TRBJ2-3; a weak D match, TRBD1 (6 bases). Trimming left V 7 bases short and J 4 bases short, with 18 bases between. Germline V lookup: CDR1 SQVTM, CDR2 ANQGSEA. The CDR3 is 14 residues long. The CDR3 DNA sequence: TGCAGCGCAAACAGGGAAGGGGGTCCAGATACGCAGTATTTT. This sequence encodes CSANREGGPDTQYF.

V gene TRBV20-1 combines with J gene TRBJ1-1, with unresolved D. The germline CDR1 and CDR2 sequences are DFQATT and SNEGSKA (reference sequence). The CDR3 runs 17 residues. V lost 3 bases, J lost 7 bases, and 27 bases lay in between. The CDR3 nucleotides read TGCAGTGCTAGTTCAACCTTCACCGGGATCCCACCCGTTGAAGCTTTCTTT. Its translation is CSASSTFTGIPPVEAFF.

This clonotype has just a few counts. This chain joins TRBV7-2 and TRBJ1-6; TRBD1 matches 10 bases. Germline V gives CDR1 SGHTA, CDR2 FQGNSA. The ends lost 5 bases at V and 9 bases at J; junction bases unmatched: 4. CDR3 length: 14 residues. The chain's CDR3 is CASSPDRGRSPLHF. CDR3 sequence (DNA): TGTGCCAGCAGCCCAGACAGGGGGCGTTCACCCCTCCACTTT.

This clonotype was observed a few times. The chain recombines TRBV30 with TRBJ2-6, with TRBD2 as a possible D gene (5 bases). The CDR3 runs to 14 residues. With 2 bases removed from V and 2 bases from J, the gap between germline ends came to 7 bases. Germline loops: CDR1 GTSNPN, CDR2 SVGIG (reference sequence). The CDR3 DNA follows: TGTGCCTGGAGTCCCGGGGCTGGGGCCAACGTCCTGACTTTC. Translation: CAWSPGAGANVLTF.

This clonotype was found a few times. The chain links TRBV9 to TRBJ2-3, with TRBD2 matching over 12 bases. J was trimmed by 5 bases and V by 3 bases; bases with no gene match: 4. This CDR3 has 15 amino acids. The V gene's germline CDR1 is SGDLS and CDR2 YYNGEE. The CDR3 DNA follows: TGTGCCAGCAGCGCTAGCGGGAGGGCCATAGATACGCAGTATTTT. Amino acids: CASSASGRAIDTQYF.

This chain connects TRBV5-6 to TRBJ2-1; D not resolved. Germline V gene sequence: CDR1 SGHDT, CDR2 YYEEEE. This CDR3 region has 13 residues. With 1 base removed from V and 5 bases from J, the gap between germline ends came to 7 bases. In DNA form, the CDR3 reads TGTGCCAGCAGCTTGCCGGGCCACAATGAGCAGTTCTTC. Protein product: CASSLPGHNEQFF.

This clonotype was detected only a few times. J is TRBJ2-6 and V is TRBV7-9; 9 bases align to TRBD1. The V segment lost 5 bases and the J segment 0 bases; nucleotides outside the gene matches: 8. Germline CDR1 is SEHNR and CDR2 is FQNEAQ (reference sequence). There are 18 residues in the CDR3. CDR3 sequence reads: CASSGTGGPSSGANVLTF. CDR3 sequence (DNA): TGTGCCAGCAGCGGTACAGGGGGCCCTAGCTCTGGGGCCAACGTCCTGACTTTC.

This rearrangement joins TRBV4-1 to TRBJ1-4; 10 bases are shared with TRBD1. Germline trimming cut 1 base from V and 10 bases from J; bases unmatched to any gene: 12. This CDR3 is 17 amino acids long. Germline loops: CDR1 MGHRA, CDR2 YSYEKL. The CDR3 DNA reads TGCGCCAGCAGCCAAGCGGGGACAGGGGAAGCTGCGGGAAAACTGTTTTTT. This encodes CASSQAGTGEAAGKLFF.

The chain employs TRBV27 and TRBJ2-1, with D perhaps being TRBD1 or TRBD2 (7 bases each). CDR1 is MNHEY, CDR2 SMNVEV, per germline (reference sequence). Trimming cost V 3 bases and J 8 bases, with 20 bases left between them. The CDR3 is 16 residues long. CDR3 sequence: CASSFGGAGGADEQFF. Here the CDR3 DNA reads TGTGCCAGCAGTTTTGGCGGGGCAGGGGGGGCTGATGAGCAGTTCTTC.

The J gene is TRBJ2-1, the V gene TRBV25-1; unclear D gene. The length of the CDR3 is 17 residues. Per the germline V gene, CDR1 is MGHDK and CDR2 is SYGVNS. Trimming took off 1 base at V and 0 bases at J, with 13 bases between the two ends. In nucleotides, the CDR3 is TGTGCCAGCAGTGAATCCCCTACACGGAGCTCCTACAATGAGCAGTTCTTC. Encoded protein: CASSESPTRSSYNEQFF. Variable domain in full (rest from reference TRBV25-1 and TRBJ2-1): EADIYQTPRYLVIGTGKKITLECSQTMGHDKMYWYQQDPGMELHLIHYSYGVNSTEKGDLSSESTVSRIRTEHFPLTLESARPSHTSQYLCASSESPTRSSYNEQFFGPGTRLTVL.

This clonotype was counted a few times. The chain carries TRBV6-5 and TRBJ2-7, with 11 positions matching TRBD2. The CDR3 runs to 14 residues. J lost 6 bases, V lost 2 bases, and 3 bases had no gene match. From germline, CDR1 is MNHEY and CDR2 SVGAGI. In DNA form, the CDR3 reads TGTGCCAGCAGTTACCTTCTAGCGGGAGGCGAGCAGTACTTC. Protein product: CASSYLLAGGEQYF.

This clonotype was picked up a small number of times. The genes are TRBV5-6 and TRBJ2-1; 9 bases match TRBD2. Germline V gives CDR1 SGHDT, CDR2 YYEEEE. Losses at the gene ends were 0 bases for V and 6 bases for J; bases not matched to a gene: 4. This CDR3 has 15 amino acids. The CDR3 loop is CASSLVRGGLNEQFF. CDR3 in DNA: TGTGCCAGCAGCTTGGTGCGGGGGGGCCTCAATGAGCAGTTCTTC.

At least ten counts were recorded for this clonotype. This chain links TRBV7-2 with TRBJ2-7; D is unclear. The germline CDR1 and CDR2 sequences are SGHTA and FQGNSA. Trimming removed 5 bases from V and 0 bases from J, with 14 bases in between. This CDR3 comprises 15 residues. The CDR3 nucleotides are TGTGCCAGCAGCCGTAATTGGATAAGCTCCTACGAGCAGTACTTC. Translation gives CASSRNWISSYEQYF.

The chain carries TRBV9 and TRBJ2-3; 10 positions agree with TRBD2. The V segment lost 4 bases and the J segment 4 bases; nucleotides outside the gene matches: 9. CDR1 is SGDLS, CDR2 YYNGEE, per germline. The CDR3 runs to 16 residues. CDR3 sequence: CASSLLSGRRSDTQYF. CDR3 in DNA: TGTGCCAGCAGCTTACTTAGCGGGAGGAGATCAGATACGCAGTATTTT.

Only a few counts were recorded for this clonotype. This chain joins TRBV3-1 and TRBJ2-7; 12 bases are shared with TRBD2. V lost 3 bases and J lost 7; bases outside the gene matches: 10. CDR1 is LGHDT, CDR2 YNNKEL, per germline (reference sequence). The CDR3 is made up of 16 amino acids. The CDR3 sequence: CASSHINGLAGKEQYF. In nucleotides, the CDR3 is TGTGCCAGCAGCCATATCAACGGACTAGCGGGAAAGGAGCAGTACTTC.

V usage is TRBV30 and J usage is TRBJ1-6; D is ambiguous. The CDR3 runs 14 residues. Trimming removed 8 bases from V and 0 bases from J, with 11 bases in between. Germline V lookup: CDR1 GTSNPN, CDR2 SVGIG (reference sequence). In DNA form, the CDR3 reads TGTGCCAGTCGGGTGGGCTCCTATAATTCACCCCTCCACTTT. This gives the protein CASRVGSYNSPLHF.

This clonotype was picked up many times. The chain has TRBV12-3 or TRBV12-4 and TRBJ1-5; D might be TRBD1 (5 bases). The CDR3 loop spans 14 amino acids. The V end lost 7 bases, the J end lost 7 bases, and 17 bases lay between the germline ends. The CDR3 loop is CASTRDGVNQPQHF. The CDR3 DNA reads TGTGCCAGCACCCGGGACGGGGTTAACCAGCCCCAGCATTTT.

This clonotype was picked up a small number of times. The V gene is TRBV4-2, the J gene TRBJ1-2; D is perhaps TRBD1 (5 bases). This CDR3 has 16 residues. Germline CDR1 reads LGHNA; CDR2 reads YNFKEQ. V was cut by 6 bases and J by 4 bases, with 21 bases left in between. CDR3 nucleotides: TGTGCCAGCAGTCAGGGTGCGGGGGAGAGGGGCTATGGCTACACCTTC. It yields the protein CASSQGAGERGYGYTF.

The CDR3 sequence is CASSLEMQPQHF. In DNA, the CDR3 is TGTGCCAGCAGCTTAGAAATGCAGCCCCAGCATTTT. The chain carries TRBV7-9 and TRBJ1-5, with no clear D. This CDR3 spans 12 amino acids. With 1 base removed from V and 7 bases from J, the gap between germline ends came to 5 bases. Germline V gene sequence: CDR1 SEHNR, CDR2 FQNEAQ (reference sequence).

The table lists this clonotype with many counts. This chain uses TRBV7-2 with TRBJ2-3, with TRBD1 identical over 7 bases. Germline V gene data show CDR1 as SGHTA and CDR2 as FQGNSA. The V and J ends lost 7 bases and 3 bases, in that order; junction bases with no gene match: 7. CDR3 length: 14 amino acids. Written as DNA, the CDR3 is TGTGCCAGCACTCTCGACAGGGTAACAGATACGCAGTATTTT. Protein product: CASTLDRVTDTQYF.

This chain connects TRBV19 to TRBJ1-1; no clear D. Germline V gene data show CDR1 as LNHDA and CDR2 as SQIVND (reference sequence). This CDR3 spans 13 amino acids. Deletions cut 8 bases from V and 4 bases from J, with 14 bases between. CDR3 bases: TGTGCCAGTGACGGCGGGTGGAGCACTGAAGCTTTCTTT. This codes for CASDGGWSTEAFF. The full variable domain, rest sourced from reference TRBV19 and TRBJ1-1, is DGGITQSPKYLFRKEGQNVTLSCEQNLNHDAMYWYRQDPGQGLRLIYYSQIVNDFQKGDIAEGYSVSREKKESFPLTVTSAQKNPTAFYLCASDGGWSTEAFFGQGTRLTVV.

The V gene is TRBV5-4, the J gene TRBJ1-1; D is perhaps TRBD1 (6 bases). V lost 0 bases and J 1 base, leaving 16 bases between the germline ends. This CDR3 comprises 17 residues. CDR1 is SGHNT, CDR2 YYREEE, per germline (reference sequence). Written as DNA, the CDR3 is TGTGCCAGCAGCTTGGGCCACCAGGGGAAGAGGAACACTGAAGCTTTCTTT. Translated: CASSLGHQGKRNTEAFF.

The chain recombines TRBV6-1 with TRBJ2-1; D call uncertain. Germline CDR1 MNHNS, CDR2 SASEGT. This CDR3 region has 14 residues. Trimming stripped 6 bases from V and 2 bases from J, with 11 bases between. CDR3 nucleotides: TGTGCCAGCAGCCACGATGCAACCTACAATGAGCAGTTCTTC. Encoded protein: CASSHDATYNEQFF.

This clonotype showed up just a few times. This chain uses TRBV3-1 with TRBJ2-1, with a possible D match to TRBD1 (5 bases). The CDR3 is made up of 16 amino acids. Germline V CDR1 and CDR2: LGHDT, YNNKEL (reference sequence). Trimming stripped 6 bases from V and 6 bases from J, with 21 bases between. This CDR3 reads CASRGKGLMGFNEQFF. CDR3 bases: TGTGCCAGCAGGGGTAAGGGGTTGATGGGGTTCAATGAGCAGTTCTTC.

This clonotype showed up just a few times. This CDR3 reads CASSYGVSEQFF. The CDR3 bases are TGTGCCAGCAGTTACGGAGTTAGTGAGCAGTTCTTC. The chain combines TRBV6-6 with TRBJ2-1; D is ambiguous. The CDR3 has 12 residues. The germline CDR1 and CDR2 sequences are MNHNY and SVGAGI (reference sequence). Trimming removed 2 bases at V and 9 bases at J, with 8 bases between.

This clonotype came up many times. The rearrangement links TRBV5-1 to TRBJ2-2; no clear D. Germline values: CDR1 SGHRS, CDR2 YFSETQ. Trimming left V 2 bases short and J 0 bases short, with 8 bases between. The CDR3 sequence is 15 residues long. The CDR3 DNA follows: TGCGCCAGCAGCTTCATCACGACGAACACCGGGGAGCTGTTTTTT. Its translation is CASSFITTNTGELFF.

This clonotype was observed many times. V is TRBV7-3 and J is TRBJ2-2; 9 bases fit TRBD1. There are 13 residues in the CDR3. Germline CDR1 reads SGHTA; CDR2 reads FQGTGA. V lost 7 bases and J lost 6; bases outside the gene matches: 3. Here the CDR3 DNA reads TGTGCCAGCACTTGGACAGGGGCCGGGGAGCTGTTTTTT. Its protein is CASTWTGAGELFF.